In its sample, the clone carrying this TCR beta chain was seen a few times. Only in-frame clones appear in the TCRdb table, and some are missing; sequencing was by immunoSEQ multiplex PCR. The sample carries about 15,000 clones, approximately 70% recorded once. These data come from a study of PD-1 and CTLA-4 blockade in melanoma. CDR3 length: 19 residues. J was trimmed by 6 bases and V by 0 bases; bases with no gene match: 16. Germline V gene sequence: CDR1 MGHRA, CDR2 YSYEKL. The chain combines TRBV4-1 with TRBJ1-5; TRBD1 matches at 8 bases. The source was CD8+ T cells from peripheral blood, collected from a patient given anti-PD-1 treatment. This clonotype originated in a human donor with melanoma. As DNA, the CDR3 is TGCGCCAGCAGCCAAGATCTGGACAGGGTGGGGCGGGACAGTCAGCCCCAGCATTTT. Protein product: CASSQDLDRVGRDSQPQHF.